The following is a TCR beta chain sequence with its context. Antigen specificity is unknown. The data derive from a study of OX40 agonist ivuxolimab in advanced cancers. Overall study context: Subjects had a mean age of about 60 years, with a range of about 20 to 85; just over 80% were male. Prior checkpoint blockade (anti-PD-1, anti-PD-L1 or anti-CTLA-4) was permitted; less than 45% had it. Patients achieving partial responses numbered three: one hepatocellular carcinoma case and two cutaneous melanoma cases. Points from the study as a whole: The mean number of expanded clones was higher in CD8+ T cells than in CD4+.

TCRdb keeps only in-frame clones here, not all; method: immunoSEQ multiplex PCR. Here the sample spans under 100,000 clones, approximately 92% being singletons. The CDR3 covers 17 residues. Germline CDR1 and CDR2: WSHSY and SAAADI. Trimming at V came to 5 bases and at J to 2 bases, leaving 9 bases not matched to a gene. The sample consisted of CD4+ or CD8+ T cells sorted from blood, taken in a trial of the OX40 agonist ivuxolimab. This TCR was recovered from an adult with an advanced solid tumor such as melanoma, head and neck, liver or kidney cancer. The V gene is TRBV10-2, the J gene TRBJ2-5; 12 bases match TRBD2. DNA for the CDR3: TGCGCCAGCAGTTTCTCCAGACTAGCGGGGGTACAAGAGACCCAGTACTTC. This encodes CASSFSRLAGVQETQYF.